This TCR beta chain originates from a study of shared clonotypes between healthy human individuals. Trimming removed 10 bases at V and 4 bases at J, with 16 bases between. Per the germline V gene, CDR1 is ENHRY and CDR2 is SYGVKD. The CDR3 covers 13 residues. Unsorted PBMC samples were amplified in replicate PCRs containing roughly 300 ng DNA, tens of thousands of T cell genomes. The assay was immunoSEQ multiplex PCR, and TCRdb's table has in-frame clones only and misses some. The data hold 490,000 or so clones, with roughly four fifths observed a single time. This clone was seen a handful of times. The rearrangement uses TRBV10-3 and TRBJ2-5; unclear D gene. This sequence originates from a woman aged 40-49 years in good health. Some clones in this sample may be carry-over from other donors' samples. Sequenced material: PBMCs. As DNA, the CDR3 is TGTGCCACTTCCTCTGGGGAAGGAGAGACCCAGTACTTC. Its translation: CATSSGEGETQYF.